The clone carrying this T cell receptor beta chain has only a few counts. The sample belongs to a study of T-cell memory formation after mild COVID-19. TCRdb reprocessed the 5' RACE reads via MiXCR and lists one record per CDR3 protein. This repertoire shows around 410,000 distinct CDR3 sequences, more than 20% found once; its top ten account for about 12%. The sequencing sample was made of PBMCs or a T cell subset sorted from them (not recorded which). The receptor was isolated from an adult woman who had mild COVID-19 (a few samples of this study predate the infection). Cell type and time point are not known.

This CDR3 is CASAGSYNSPLHF. CDR3 in DNA: TGTGCCTCCGCGGGCTCCTATAATTCACCCCTCCACTTT. The V call is TRBV12-3 or TRBV12-4, the J call TRBJ1-6, with D hard to call. V lost 11 bases and J 0 bases, leaving 8 bases between the germline ends. The CDR3 extends over 13 amino acids.